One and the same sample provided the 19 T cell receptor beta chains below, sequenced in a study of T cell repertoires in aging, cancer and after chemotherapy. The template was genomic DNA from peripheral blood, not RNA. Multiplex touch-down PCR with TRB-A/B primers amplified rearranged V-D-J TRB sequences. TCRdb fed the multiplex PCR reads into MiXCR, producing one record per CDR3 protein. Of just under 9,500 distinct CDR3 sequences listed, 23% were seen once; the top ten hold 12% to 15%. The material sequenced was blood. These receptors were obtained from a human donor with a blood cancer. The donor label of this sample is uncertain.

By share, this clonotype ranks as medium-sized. This CDR3 reads CASSYRQGQTQFF. In DNA form, the CDR3 reads TGTGCCAGCAGTTACCGACAGGGTCAGACGCAGTTCTTC. The chain is built from TRBV6-5 and TRBJ2-1; 7 positions match TRBD1. The CDR3 is 13 amino acids. CDR1 and CDR2 (germline): MNHEY, SVGAGI. V gave up 2 bases and J gave up 12 bases; unmatched junction bases: 7.

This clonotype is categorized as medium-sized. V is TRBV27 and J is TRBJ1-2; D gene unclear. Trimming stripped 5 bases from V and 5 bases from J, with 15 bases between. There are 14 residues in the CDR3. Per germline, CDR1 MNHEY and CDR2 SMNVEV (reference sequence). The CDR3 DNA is TGTGCCAGCAGTCGTAGTTCAGGCGGGTATGGCTACACCTTC. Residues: CASSRSSGGYGYTF.

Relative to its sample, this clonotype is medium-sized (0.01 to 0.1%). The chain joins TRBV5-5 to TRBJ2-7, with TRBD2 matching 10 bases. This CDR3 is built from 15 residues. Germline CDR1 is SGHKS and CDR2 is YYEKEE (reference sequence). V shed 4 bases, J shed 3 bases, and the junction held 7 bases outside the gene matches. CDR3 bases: TGTGCCAGCAGCCTCGCCGGGACTAGCGTCTACGAGCAGTACTTC. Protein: CASSLAGTSVYEQYF.

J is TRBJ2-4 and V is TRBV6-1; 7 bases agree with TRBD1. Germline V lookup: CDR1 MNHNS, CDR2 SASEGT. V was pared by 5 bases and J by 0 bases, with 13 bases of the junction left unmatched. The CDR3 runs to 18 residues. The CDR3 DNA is TGTGCCAGCAGTCCCCAGACAGGGAAGACGCTAGCCAAAAACATTCAGTACTTC. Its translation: CASSPQTGKTLAKNIQYF.

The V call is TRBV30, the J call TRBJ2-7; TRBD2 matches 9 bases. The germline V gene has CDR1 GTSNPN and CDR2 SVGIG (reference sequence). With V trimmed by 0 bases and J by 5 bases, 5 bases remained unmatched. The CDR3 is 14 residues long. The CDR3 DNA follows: TGTGCCTGGAGTGTAATAGCGGGAGTAAACGAGCAGTACTTC. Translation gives CAWSVIAGVNEQYF.

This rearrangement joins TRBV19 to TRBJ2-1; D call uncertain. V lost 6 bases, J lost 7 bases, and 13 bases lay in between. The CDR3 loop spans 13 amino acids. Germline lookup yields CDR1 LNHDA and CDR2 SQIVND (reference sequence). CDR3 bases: TGTGCCAGTAGCTCCCTCCTACTAAATGAGCAGTTCTTC. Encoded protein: CASSSLLLNEQFF.

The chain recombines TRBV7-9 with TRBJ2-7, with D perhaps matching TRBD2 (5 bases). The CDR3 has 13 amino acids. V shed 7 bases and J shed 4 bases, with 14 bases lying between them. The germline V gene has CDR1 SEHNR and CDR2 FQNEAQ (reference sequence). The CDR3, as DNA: TGTGCCAGCATGAGAGAGAGGGAGTACGAGCAGTACTTC. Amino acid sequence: CASMREREYEQYF. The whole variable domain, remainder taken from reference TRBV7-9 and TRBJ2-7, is DTGVSQNPRHKITKRGQNVTFRCDPISEHNRLYWYRQTLGQGPEFLTYFQNEAQLEKSRLLSDRFSAERPKGSFSTLEIQRTEQGDSAMYLCASMREREYEQYFGPGTRLTVT.

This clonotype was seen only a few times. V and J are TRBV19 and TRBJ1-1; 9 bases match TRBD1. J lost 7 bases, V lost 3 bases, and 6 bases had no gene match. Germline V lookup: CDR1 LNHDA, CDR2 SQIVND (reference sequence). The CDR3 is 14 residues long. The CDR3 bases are TGTGCCAGTAGTATTAACAGGGGGCGAGGTGAAGCTTTCTTT. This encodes CASSINRGRGEAFF.

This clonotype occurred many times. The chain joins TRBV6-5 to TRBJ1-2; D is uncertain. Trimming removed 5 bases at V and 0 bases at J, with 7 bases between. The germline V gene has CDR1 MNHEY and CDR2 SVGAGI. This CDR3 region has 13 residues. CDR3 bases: TGTGCCAGCAGTCCCGGAACTAACTATGGCTACACCTTC. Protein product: CASSPGTNYGYTF.

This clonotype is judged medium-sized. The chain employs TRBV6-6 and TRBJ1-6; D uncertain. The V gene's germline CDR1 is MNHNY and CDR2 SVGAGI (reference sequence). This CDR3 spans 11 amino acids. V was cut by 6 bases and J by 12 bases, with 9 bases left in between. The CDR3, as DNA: TGTGCCAGCAGCCCGGGGTTACCCCTCCACTTT. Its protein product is CASSPGLPLHF.

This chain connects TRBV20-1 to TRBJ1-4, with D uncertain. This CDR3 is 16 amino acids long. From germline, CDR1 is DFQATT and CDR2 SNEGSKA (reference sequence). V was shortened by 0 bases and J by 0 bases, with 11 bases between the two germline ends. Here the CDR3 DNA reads TGCAGTGCTAGAGATCCGACTCGTTCAACTAATGAAAAACTGTTTTTT. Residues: CSARDPTRSTNEKLFF.

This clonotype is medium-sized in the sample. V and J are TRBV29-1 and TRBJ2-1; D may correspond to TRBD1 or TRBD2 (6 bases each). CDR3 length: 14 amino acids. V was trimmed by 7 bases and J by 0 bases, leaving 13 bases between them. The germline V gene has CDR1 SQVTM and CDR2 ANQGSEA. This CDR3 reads CSAGGGSSYNEQFF. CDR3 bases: TGCAGCGCCGGAGGGGGGAGCTCCTACAATGAGCAGTTCTTC.

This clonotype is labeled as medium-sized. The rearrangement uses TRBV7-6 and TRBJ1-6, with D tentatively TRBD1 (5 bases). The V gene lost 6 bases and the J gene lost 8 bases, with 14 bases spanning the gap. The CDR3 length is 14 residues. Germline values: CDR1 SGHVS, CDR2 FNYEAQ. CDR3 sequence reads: CASRQPGLDSPLHF. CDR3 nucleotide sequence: TGTGCCAGCAGACAACCAGGGCTAGATTCACCCCTCCACTTT.

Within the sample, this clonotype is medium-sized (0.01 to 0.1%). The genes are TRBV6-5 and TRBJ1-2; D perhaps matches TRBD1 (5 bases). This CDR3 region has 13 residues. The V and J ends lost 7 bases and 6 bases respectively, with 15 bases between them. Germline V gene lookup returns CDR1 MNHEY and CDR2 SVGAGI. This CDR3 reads CASNGGAHNGYTF. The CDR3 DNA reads TGTGCCAGCAACGGCGGGGCACACAATGGCTACACCTTC.

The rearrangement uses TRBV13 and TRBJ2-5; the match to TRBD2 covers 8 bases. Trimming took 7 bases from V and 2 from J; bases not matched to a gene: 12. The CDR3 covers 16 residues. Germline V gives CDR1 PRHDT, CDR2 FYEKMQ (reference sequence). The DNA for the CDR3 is TGTGCCAGCACCCCGGGGGGGGCGGGGCCACAAGAGACCCAGTACTTC. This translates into CASTPGGAGPQETQYF.

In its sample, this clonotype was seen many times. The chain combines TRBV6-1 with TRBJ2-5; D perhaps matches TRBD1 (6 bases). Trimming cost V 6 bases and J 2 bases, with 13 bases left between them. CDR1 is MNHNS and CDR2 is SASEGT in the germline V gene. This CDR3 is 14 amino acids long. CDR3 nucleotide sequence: TGTGCCAGCAGCCGAGGACAGTCACAAGAGACCCAGTACTTC. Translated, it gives CASSRGQSQETQYF.

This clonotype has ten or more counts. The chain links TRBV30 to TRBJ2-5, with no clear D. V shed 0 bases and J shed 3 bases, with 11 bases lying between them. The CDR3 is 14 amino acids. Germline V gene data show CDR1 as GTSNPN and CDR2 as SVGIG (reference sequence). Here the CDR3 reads CAWSVPWAKETQYF. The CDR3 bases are TGTGCCTGGAGTGTTCCTTGGGCAAAAGAGACCCAGTACTTC.

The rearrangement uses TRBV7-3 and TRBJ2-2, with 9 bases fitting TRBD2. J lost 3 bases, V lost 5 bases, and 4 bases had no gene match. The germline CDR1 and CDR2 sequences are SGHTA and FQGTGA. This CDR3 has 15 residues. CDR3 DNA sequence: TGTGCCAGCAGCCCCGGACTAGCGTACACCGGGGAGCTGTTTTTT. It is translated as CASSPGLAYTGELFF.

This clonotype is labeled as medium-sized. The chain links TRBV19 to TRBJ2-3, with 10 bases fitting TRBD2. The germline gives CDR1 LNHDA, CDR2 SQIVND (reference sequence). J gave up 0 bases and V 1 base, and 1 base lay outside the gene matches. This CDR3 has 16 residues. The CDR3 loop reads CASSIALAGSTDTQYF. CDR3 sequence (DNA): TGTGCCAGTAGTATAGCACTAGCGGGAAGCACAGATACGCAGTATTTT.